This passage covers 17 T cell receptor beta chains from one sample sequenced in a study of blood T cell repertoires in COVID-19. Libraries were prepared by immunoSEQ multiplex PCR; TCRdb keeps only in-frame clonotypes and omits some of them. The sample comprises approximately 190,000 clones, 80% to 90% of which are singletons, and 15% to 20% rests with the top ten. The sequencing sample was made of peripheral blood. These receptors were obtained from a human donor in a cohort sampled during active COVID-19.

To note about this clone: Within the sample, other DNA sequences also encode this same CDR3. The chain has TRBV19 and TRBJ2-2; TRBD1 is a possible D gene (5 bases). Germline CDR1 and CDR2: LNHDA and SQIVND (reference sequence). The CDR3 contains 15 residues. Trimming shortened V by 2 bases and J by 3 bases, and 10 bases separated the two germline ends. The CDR3 protein is CASSIQGRDTGELFF. The CDR3 coding sequence is TGTGCCAGTAGTATACAGGGTAGGGACACCGGGGAGCTGTTTTTT. Complete variable domain (other parts from reference TRBV19 and TRBJ2-2): DGGITQSPKYLFRKEGQNVTLSCEQNLNHDAMYWYRQDPGQGLRLIYYSQIVNDFQKGDIAEGYSVSREKKESFPLTVTSAQKNPTAFYLCASSIQGRDTGELFFGEGSRLTVL.

CDR3 sequence reads: CASSMRNSPLHF. CDR3 nucleotides: TGTGCCAGTAGTATGAGAAATTCACCCCTCCACTTT. The gene calls are TRBV19 and TRBJ1-6; no definite D call. The CDR3 spans 12 residues. The germline V and J ends were trimmed by 3 bases and 7 bases, with 4 bases remaining between them. The V gene's germline CDR1 is LNHDA and CDR2 SQIVND (reference sequence). Full variable domain (missing parts from reference TRBV19 and TRBJ1-6): DGGITQSPKYLFRKEGQNVTLSCEQNLNHDAMYWYRQDPGQGLRLIYYSQIVNDFQKGDIAEGYSVSREKKESFPLTVTSAQKNPTAFYLCASSMRNSPLHFGNGTRLTVT.

The table lists this clone with a few counts. J is TRBJ1-6 and V is TRBV11-2; D may be TRBD1 (5 bases). The V and J ends lost 5 bases and 7 bases respectively, with 15 bases between them. Germline loops: CDR1 SGHAT, CDR2 FQNNGV. The CDR3 spans 15 residues. The CDR3, as DNA: TGTGCCAGCAGCCGGCAGGGAAGAGGAAATTCACCCCTCCACTTT. This codes for CASSRQGRGNSPLHF.

Comment on this clone: Other DNA sequences of this sample code for an identical CDR3. This chain joins TRBV5-1 and TRBJ1-1, with D perhaps TRBD1 (6 bases). Germline V gene data show CDR1 as SGHRS and CDR2 as YFSETQ. The CDR3 is 12 residues long. Trimming cost V 4 bases and J 5 bases, with 9 bases left between them. CDR3 DNA sequence: TGCGCCAGCAGCCACGGACAGACTGAAGCTTTCTTT. Translating gives CASSHGQTEAFF.

V is TRBV5-1 and J is TRBJ2-7, with 9 bases matching TRBD2. Germline values: CDR1 SGHRS, CDR2 YFSETQ. The CDR3 is 17 residues long. After removal of 3 bases from V and 5 bases from J, the junction contained 15 bases not matched to a gene. CDR3 amino acids: CASSWLTSGRGSDEQYF. In DNA, the CDR3 is TGCGCCAGCAGCTGGTTGACTAGCGGTAGGGGTTCGGACGAGCAGTACTTC.

The rearrangement links TRBV25-1 to TRBJ1-1; a weak D match, TRBD1 (6 bases). CDR3 length: 15 amino acids. Germline CDR1 and CDR2: MGHDK and SYGVNS. Trimming left V 3 bases short and J 1 base short, with 12 bases between. The CDR3 here is CASSDGGPGNTEAFF. CDR3 sequence (DNA): TGTGCCAGCAGTGACGGGGGGCCGGGGAACACTGAAGCTTTCTTT. The full variable domain, completed using reference TRBV25-1 and TRBJ1-1, is EADIYQTPRYLVIGTGKKITLECSQTMGHDKMYWYQQDPGMELHLIHYSYGVNSTEKGDLSSESTVSRIRTEHFPLTLESARPSHTSQYLCASSDGGPGNTEAFFGQGTRLTVV.

J is TRBJ1-6 and V is TRBV5-4; possible D gene TRBD1, 6 bases. V was trimmed by 4 bases and J by 10 bases, leaving 15 bases between them. The CDR3 contains 14 residues. Looked up from germline, CDR1 is SGHNT and CDR2 is YYREEE (reference sequence). CDR3 sequence (DNA): TGTGCCAGCAGCCTCAGGGGAGAGGGCTCACCCCTCCACTTT. Encoded protein: CASSLRGEGSPLHF.

In this sample, this clone turned up once. The chain employs TRBV18 and TRBJ2-1; 8 bases align to TRBD1. There are 14 residues in the CDR3. Trimming at V came to 5 bases and at J to 8 bases, leaving 8 bases not matched to a gene. CDR1 KGHSH and CDR2 LQKENI come from the germline V gene. CDR3 DNA sequence: TGTGCCAGCTCATTATTACAGGGGGTGGATGAGCAGTTCTTC. It yields the protein CASSLLQGVDEQFF.

CDR3 loop: CASGFGQGKQYV. CDR3 DNA: TGTGCTAGTGGTTTCGGGCAGGGAAAACAGTACGTC. V and J are TRBV12-5 and TRBJ2-7; D perhaps matches TRBD1 (5 bases). This CDR3 contains 12 residues. Germline V gene data show CDR1 as LGHNT and CDR2 as FRNRAP. V was clipped by 3 bases and J by 10 bases, with 13 bases between them.

The chain has TRBV7-9 and TRBJ2-1, with unresolved D. Germline-derived CDR1 and CDR2 are SEHNR and FQNEAQ (reference sequence). The CDR3 consists of 12 residues. Trimming removed 4 bases from V and 4 bases from J, with 5 bases in between. In nucleotides, the CDR3 is TGTGCCAGCAGCTCATTGTACAATGAGCAGTTCTTC. Protein product: CASSSLYNEQFF. Using reference TRBV7-9 and TRBJ2-1 for the parts outside the CDR3, the full variable domain is DTGVSQNPRHKITKRGQNVTFRCDPISEHNRLYWYRQTLGQGPEFLTYFQNEAQLEKSRLLSDRFSAERPKGSFSTLEIQRTEQGDSAMYLCASSSLYNEQFFGPGTRLTVL.

This chain joins TRBV25-1 and TRBJ1-5; D call uncertain. Between the trimmed V and J ends, which lost 2 bases and 7 bases, there was a span of 12 bases. The CDR3 is 14 residues long. The germline CDR1 and CDR2 sequences are MGHDK and SYGVNS. CDR3 sequence reads: CASSENVAGQPQHF. CDR3 DNA: TGTGCCAGCAGTGAAAATGTGGCGGGGCAGCCCCAGCATTTT.

This sequence joins TRBV5-1 and TRBJ1-2; TRBD1 agrees at 8 bases. V gave up 3 bases and J gave up 6 bases; unmatched junction bases: 7. The CDR3 length is 14 residues. In germline, CDR1 is SGHRS, CDR2 YFSETQ. This chain's CDR3 is CASSSGGQVDGYTF. CDR3 nucleotide sequence: TGCGCCAGCAGCTCGGGGGGACAGGTTGATGGCTACACCTTC.

CDR3 nucleotide sequence: TGCGCCAGCATATTCAGGGGTAACACTGAAGCTTTCTTT. Residues: CASIFRGNTEAFF. The V call is TRBV5-1, the J call TRBJ1-1; TRBD1 might be the D (6 bases). Germline loops: CDR1 SGHRS, CDR2 YFSETQ. V was clipped by 6 bases and J by 2 bases, with 11 bases between them. The CDR3 is 13 amino acids.

V and J are TRBV18 and TRBJ1-1; D is possibly TRBD1 (5 bases). The V and J ends lost 3 bases and 1 base respectively, with 12 bases between them. The germline gives CDR1 KGHSH, CDR2 LQKENI. This CDR3 spans 15 amino acids. DNA of the CDR3: TGTGCCAGCTCACCCCAAGCAGGGAAGAACACTGAAGCTTTCTTT. Protein product: CASSPQAGKNTEAFF.

The V gene is TRBV2, the J gene TRBJ1-5; TRBD1 matches at 7 bases. The germline CDR1 and CDR2 sequences are SNHLY and FYNNEI. V lost 6 bases and J lost 4; bases outside the gene matches: 9. The CDR3 runs 15 residues. CDR3 sequence (DNA): TGTGCCAGCAGCCGAGAGGGGGCAAGGAATCAGCCCCAGCATTTT. Its protein product is CASSREGARNQPQHF.

This clone was recorded once. V and J are TRBV19 and TRBJ2-3, with D perhaps TRBD2 (5 bases). V gave up 5 bases and J gave up 3 bases, with 9 bases separating them. The germline gives CDR1 LNHDA, CDR2 SQIVND (reference sequence). The CDR3 has 13 amino acids. CDR3 residues: CASSRGRTDTQYF. CDR3 nucleotides: TGTGCCAGTAGTCGGGGTAGGACAGATACGCAGTATTTT.

This clone was detected a few times. V gene TRBV5-1 combines with J gene TRBJ2-1, with 9 positions matching TRBD2. This CDR3 region has 17 residues. The J segment lost 7 bases and the V segment lost 3 bases, leaving 14 bases of the junction unmatched. Germline CDR1 and CDR2: SGHRS and YFSETQ. CDR3 sequence reads: CASSSYLLAGRVNEQFF. The CDR3 DNA reads TGCGCCAGCAGCTCTTACCTCCTAGCGGGAAGGGTGAATGAGCAGTTCTTC.